This T cell receptor (beta chain) was identified in a study of CD8 T cells in ankylosing spondylitis. General observations from the study: Ankylosing spondylitis blood appeared to be characterized by a TCR beta motif of eight highly homologous variants.

Each CDR3 protein gets one entry after TCRdb re-called the 5' RACE reads with MiXCR. The sample yields about 800,000 distinct CDR3 sequences, 10% to 15% seen once. In its sample, this clonotype was seen a few times. Its antigen is not identified. The V and J ends lost 1 base and 4 bases respectively, with 8 bases between them. The CDR3 covers 13 residues. Germline values: CDR1 SGHVS, CDR2 FNYEAQ. The receptor's source is a male donor with ankylosing spondylitis. The chain joins TRBV7-6 to TRBJ2-7; D ambiguous. What was sequenced was blood, either unsorted or a sorted T cell fraction (not recorded which). The CDR3 loop is CASSLVPQYEQYF. The CDR3 DNA is TGTGCCAGCAGCTTAGTGCCTCAATACGAGCAGTACTTC.